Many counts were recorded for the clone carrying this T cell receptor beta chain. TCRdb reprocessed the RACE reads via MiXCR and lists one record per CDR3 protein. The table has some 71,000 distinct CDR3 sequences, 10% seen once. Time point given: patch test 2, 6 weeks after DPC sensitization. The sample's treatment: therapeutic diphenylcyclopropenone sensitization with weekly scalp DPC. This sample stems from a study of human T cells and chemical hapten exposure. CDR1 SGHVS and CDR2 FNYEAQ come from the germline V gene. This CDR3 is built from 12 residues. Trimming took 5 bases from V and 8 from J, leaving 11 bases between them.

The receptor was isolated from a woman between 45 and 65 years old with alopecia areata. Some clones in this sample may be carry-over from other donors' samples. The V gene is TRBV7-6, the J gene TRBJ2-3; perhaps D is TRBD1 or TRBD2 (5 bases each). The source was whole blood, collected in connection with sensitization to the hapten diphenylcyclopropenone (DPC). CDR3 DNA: TGTGCCAGCAGCCCCCGAGGGGCTACGCAGTATTTT. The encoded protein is CASSPRGATQYF.